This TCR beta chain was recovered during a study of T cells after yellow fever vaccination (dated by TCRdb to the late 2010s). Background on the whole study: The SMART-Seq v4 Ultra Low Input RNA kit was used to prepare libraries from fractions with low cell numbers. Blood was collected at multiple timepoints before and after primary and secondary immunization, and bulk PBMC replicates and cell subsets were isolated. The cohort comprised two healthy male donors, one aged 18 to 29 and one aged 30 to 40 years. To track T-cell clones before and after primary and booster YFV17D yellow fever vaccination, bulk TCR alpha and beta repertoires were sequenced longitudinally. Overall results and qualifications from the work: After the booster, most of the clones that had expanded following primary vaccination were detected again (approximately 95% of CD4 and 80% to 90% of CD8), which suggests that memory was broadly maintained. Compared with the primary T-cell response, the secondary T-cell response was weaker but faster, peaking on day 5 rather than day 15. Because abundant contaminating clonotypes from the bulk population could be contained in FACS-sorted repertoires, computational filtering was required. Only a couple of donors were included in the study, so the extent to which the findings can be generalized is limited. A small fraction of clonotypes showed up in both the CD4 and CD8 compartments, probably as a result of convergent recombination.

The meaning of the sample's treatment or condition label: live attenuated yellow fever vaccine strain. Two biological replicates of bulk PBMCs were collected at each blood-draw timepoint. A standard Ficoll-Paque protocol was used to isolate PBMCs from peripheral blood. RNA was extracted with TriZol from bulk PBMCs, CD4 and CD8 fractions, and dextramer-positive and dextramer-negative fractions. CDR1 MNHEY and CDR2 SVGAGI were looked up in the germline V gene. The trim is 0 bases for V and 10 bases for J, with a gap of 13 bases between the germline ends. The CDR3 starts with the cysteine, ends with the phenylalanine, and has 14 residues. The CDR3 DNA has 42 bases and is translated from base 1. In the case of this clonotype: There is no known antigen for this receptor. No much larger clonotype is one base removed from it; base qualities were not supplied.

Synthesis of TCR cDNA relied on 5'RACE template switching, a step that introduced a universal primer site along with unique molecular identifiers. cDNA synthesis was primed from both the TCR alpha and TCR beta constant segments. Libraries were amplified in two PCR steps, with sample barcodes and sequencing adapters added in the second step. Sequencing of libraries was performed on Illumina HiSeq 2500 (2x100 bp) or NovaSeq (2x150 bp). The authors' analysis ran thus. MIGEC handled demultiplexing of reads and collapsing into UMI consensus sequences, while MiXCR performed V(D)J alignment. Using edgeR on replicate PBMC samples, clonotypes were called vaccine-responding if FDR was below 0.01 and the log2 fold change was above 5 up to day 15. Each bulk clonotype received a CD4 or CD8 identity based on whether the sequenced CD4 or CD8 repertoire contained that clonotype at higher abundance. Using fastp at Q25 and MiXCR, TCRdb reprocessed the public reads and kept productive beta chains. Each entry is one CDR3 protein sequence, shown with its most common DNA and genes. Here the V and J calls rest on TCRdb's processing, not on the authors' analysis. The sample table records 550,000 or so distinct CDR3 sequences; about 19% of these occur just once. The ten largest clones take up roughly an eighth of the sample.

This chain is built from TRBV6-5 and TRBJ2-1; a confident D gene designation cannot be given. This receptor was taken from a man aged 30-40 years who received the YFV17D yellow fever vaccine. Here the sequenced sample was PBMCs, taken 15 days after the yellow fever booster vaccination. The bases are TGTGCCAGCAGTTACTCGCAGATCCATCGGGAGCAGTTCTTC. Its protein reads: CASSYSQIHREQFF.